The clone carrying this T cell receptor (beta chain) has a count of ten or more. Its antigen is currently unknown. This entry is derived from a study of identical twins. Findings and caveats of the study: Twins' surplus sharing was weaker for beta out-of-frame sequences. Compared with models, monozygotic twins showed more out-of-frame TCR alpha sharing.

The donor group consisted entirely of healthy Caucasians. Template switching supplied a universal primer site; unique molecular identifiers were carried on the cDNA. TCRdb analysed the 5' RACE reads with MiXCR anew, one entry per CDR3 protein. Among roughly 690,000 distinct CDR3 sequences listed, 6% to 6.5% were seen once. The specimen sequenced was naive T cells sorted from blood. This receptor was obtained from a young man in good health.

As DNA, the CDR3 is TGCGCCAGCAGCCCCCTGAACGGACGTCCGCAGTACTTC. Protein product: CASSPLNGRPQYF. The chain employs TRBV4-3 and TRBJ2-5; the D is unclear. The V end lost 4 bases, the J end lost 11 bases, and 17 bases lay between the germline ends. Germline V gene sequence: CDR1 LGHNA, CDR2 YSLEER. The CDR3 runs 13 residues.